The present TCR beta chain was sequenced within a study of T cell repertoires in cytomegalovirus infection. In TCRdb, the reads were re-called with MiXCR into one record per CDR3 protein. The data hold under 350,000 distinct CDR3 sequences, with around 9.6% observed a single time. This clonotype was seen many times. Trimming took 1 base from V and 4 from J, leaving 10 bases between them. Germline values: CDR1 SGHDT, CDR2 YYEEEE. The CDR3 contains 14 residues. The sequencing sample was made of PBMCs. The receptor's source is a human donor in good health (CMV status not recorded). Some clones in this sample may be carry-over from other donors' samples. The chain couples TRBV5-6 to TRBJ2-3; no firm D call. The CDR3 sequence is CASSLIPTPDTQYF. CDR3 in DNA: TGTGCCAGCAGCTTGATTCCTACACCAGATACGCAGTATTTT. The whole variable domain, filled in from reference TRBV5-6 and TRBJ2-3, reads DAGVTQSPTHLIKTRGQQVTLRCSPKSGHDTVSWYQQALGQGPQFIFQYYEEEERQRGNFPDRFSGHQFPNYSSELNVNALLLGDSALYLCASSLIPTPDTQYFGPGTRLTVL.